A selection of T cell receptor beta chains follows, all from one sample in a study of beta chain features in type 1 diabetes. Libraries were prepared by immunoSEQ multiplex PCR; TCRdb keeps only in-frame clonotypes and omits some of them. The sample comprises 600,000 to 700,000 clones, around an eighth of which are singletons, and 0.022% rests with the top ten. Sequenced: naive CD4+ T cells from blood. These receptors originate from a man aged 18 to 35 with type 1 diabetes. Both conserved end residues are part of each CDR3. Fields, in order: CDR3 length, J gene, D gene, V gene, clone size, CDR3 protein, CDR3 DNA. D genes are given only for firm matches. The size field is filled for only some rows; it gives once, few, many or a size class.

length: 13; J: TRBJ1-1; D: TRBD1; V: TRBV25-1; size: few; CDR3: CASGGQGNTEAFF; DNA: TGTGCCAGCGGCGGACAGGGGAACACTGAAGCTTTCTTT
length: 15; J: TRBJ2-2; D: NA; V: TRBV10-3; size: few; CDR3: CAISSDLGRTGELFF; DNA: TGTGCCATCAGTTCCGACTTGGGAAGGACCGGGGAGCTGTTTTTT
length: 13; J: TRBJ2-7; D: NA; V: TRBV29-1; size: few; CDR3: CSVGGDSSYEQYF; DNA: TGCAGCGTTGGGGGGGACAGCTCCTACGAGCAGTACTTC
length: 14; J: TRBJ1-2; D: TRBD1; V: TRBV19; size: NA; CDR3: CASSMSGGYYGYTF; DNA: TGTGCCAGTAGTATGTCAGGGGGGTACTATGGCTACACCTTC
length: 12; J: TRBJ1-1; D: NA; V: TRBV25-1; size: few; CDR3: CASSDPNTEAFF; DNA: TGTGCCAGCAGTGACCCGAACACTGAAGCTTTCTTT
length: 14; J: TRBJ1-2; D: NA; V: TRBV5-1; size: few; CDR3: CASGRTDSSYGYTF; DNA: TGCGCCAGCGGGCGGACCGACTCGAGCTATGGCTACACCTTC
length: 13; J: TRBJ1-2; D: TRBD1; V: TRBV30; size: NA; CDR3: CAWRKQGSYGYTF; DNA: TGTGCCTGGAGAAAACAGGGGAGCTATGGCTACACCTTC
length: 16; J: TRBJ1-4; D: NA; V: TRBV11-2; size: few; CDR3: CASSQDRYTVNEKLFF; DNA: TGTGCCAGCAGCCAGGACCGATACACCGTTAATGAAAAACTGTTTTTT
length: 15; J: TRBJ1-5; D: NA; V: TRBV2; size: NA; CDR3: CASSDLRAGNQPQHF; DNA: TGTGCCAGCAGTGATTTACGGGCTGGCAATCAGCCCCAGCATTTT
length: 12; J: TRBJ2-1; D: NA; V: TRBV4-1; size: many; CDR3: CASSQDRGGPVF; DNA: TGCGCCAGCAGCCAAGATAGAGGGGGGCCCGTCTTC
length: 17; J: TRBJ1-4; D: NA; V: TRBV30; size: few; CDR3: CAWSVQSHRLRNEKLFF; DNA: TGTGCCTGGAGTGTACAATCCCACAGGTTGAGAAATGAAAAACTGTTTTTT
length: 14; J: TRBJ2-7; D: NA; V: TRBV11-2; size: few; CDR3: CASSPTTAELKQYF; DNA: TGTGCCAGCAGCCCGACGACAGCCGAGTTGAAACAGTACTTC
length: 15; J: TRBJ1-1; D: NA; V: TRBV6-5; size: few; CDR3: CASSYEGIRNTEAFF; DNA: TGTGCCAGCAGTTACGAGGGGATAAGGAACACTGAAGCTTTCTTT
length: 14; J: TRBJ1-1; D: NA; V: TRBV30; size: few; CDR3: CAWRGVRLNTEAFF; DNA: TGTGCCTGGAGGGGGGTACGGTTGAACACTGAAGCTTTCTTT
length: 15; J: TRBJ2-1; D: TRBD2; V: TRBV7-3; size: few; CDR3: CASSFDGLAANEQFF; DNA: TGTGCCAGCAGCTTTGATGGACTAGCGGCAAATGAGCAGTTCTTC
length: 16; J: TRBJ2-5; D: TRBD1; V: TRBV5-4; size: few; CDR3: CASSLAGQGGRETQYF; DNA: TGTGCCAGCAGCTTGGCGGGACAGGGGGGCCGAGAGACCCAGTACTTC
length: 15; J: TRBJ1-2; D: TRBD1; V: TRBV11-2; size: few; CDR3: CASSFRTGDNYGYTF; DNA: TGTGCCAGCAGCTTCCGAACAGGGGATAACTATGGCTACACCTTC
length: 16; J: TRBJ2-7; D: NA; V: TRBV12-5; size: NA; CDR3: CASGERGLSGGYEQYF; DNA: TGTGCTAGTGGGGAGAGGGGCCTGTCTGGGGGCTACGAGCAGTACTTC
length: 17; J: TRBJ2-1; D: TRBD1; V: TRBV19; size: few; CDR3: CASSISGQGLSYNEQFF; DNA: TGTGCCAGTAGCATCTCGGGACAGGGGCTCTCCTACAATGAGCAGTTCTTC
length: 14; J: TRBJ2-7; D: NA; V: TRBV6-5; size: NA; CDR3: CASSYLDTLYEQYF; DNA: TGTGCCAGCAGTTATCTGGACACCCTCTACGAGCAGTACTTC
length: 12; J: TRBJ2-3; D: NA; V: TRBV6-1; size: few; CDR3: CASTRAGDTQYF; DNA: TGTGCCAGCACAAGAGCGGGAGATACGCAGTATTTT
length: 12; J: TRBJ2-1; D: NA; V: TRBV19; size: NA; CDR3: CASSPWHNEQFF; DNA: TGTGCCAGTAGTCCCTGGCACAATGAGCAGTTCTTC
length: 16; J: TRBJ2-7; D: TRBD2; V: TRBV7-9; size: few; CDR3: CASSPWTSGGFYEQYF; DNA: TGTGCCAGCAGCCCCTGGACTAGCGGGGGCTTCTACGAGCAGTACTTC
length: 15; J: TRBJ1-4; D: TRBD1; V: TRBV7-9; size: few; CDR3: CASSSTTGGSAKLFF; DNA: TGTGCCAGCAGCTCCACGACAGGGGGTTCGGCAAAACTGTTTTTT
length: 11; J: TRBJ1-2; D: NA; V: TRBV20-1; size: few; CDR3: CSASERYGYTF; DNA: TGCAGTGCTAGTGAGCGTTATGGCTACACCTTC
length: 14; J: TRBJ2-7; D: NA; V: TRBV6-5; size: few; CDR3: CASSSGQTPSEQYF; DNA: TGTGCCAGCAGTTCCGGGCAAACGCCCAGCGAGCAGTACTTC
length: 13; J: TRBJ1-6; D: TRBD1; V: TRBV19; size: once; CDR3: CASGTGNNSPLHF; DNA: TGTGCCAGCGGGACAGGGAATAATTCACCCCTCCACTTT
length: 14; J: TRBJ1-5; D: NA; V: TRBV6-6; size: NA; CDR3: CASTGGYSNQPQHF; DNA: TGTGCCAGCACTGGGGGATATAGCAATCAGCCCCAGCATTTT
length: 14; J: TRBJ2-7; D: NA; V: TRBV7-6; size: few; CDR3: CASSSTTDSYEQYF; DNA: TGTGCCAGCAGCTCTACGACAGATTCCTACGAGCAGTACTTC
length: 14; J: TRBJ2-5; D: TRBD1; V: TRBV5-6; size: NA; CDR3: CASSGTGGQETQYF; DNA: TGTGCCAGCAGCGGTACAGGGGGCCAAGAGACCCAGTACTTC
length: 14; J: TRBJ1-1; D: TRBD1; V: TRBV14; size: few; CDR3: CASSQVHRGAEAFF; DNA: TGTGCCAGCAGCCAAGTTCACAGGGGGGCTGAAGCTTTCTTT
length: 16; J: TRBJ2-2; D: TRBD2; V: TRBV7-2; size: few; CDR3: CASSPQMGLPTGELFF; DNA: TGTGCCAGCAGCCCCCAGATGGGACTACCCACCGGGGAGCTGTTTTTT
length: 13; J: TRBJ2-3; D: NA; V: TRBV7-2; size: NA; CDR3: CASSPRRADTQYF; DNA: TGTGCCAGCAGCCCACGGCGGGCGGATACGCAGTATTTT
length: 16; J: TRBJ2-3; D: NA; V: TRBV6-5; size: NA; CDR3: CASSWPAWGRTDTQYF; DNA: TGTGCCAGCAGTTGGCCTGCGTGGGGCCGCACAGATACGCAGTATTTT
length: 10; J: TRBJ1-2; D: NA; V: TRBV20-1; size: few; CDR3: CSAIQGIYTF; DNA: TGCAGTGCCATACAGGGTATCTACACCTTC
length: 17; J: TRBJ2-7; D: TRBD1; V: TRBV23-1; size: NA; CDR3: CASSQRGEDRDSYEQYF; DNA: TGCGCCAGCAGTCAAAGGGGAGAAGACAGGGACTCCTACGAGCAGTACTTC
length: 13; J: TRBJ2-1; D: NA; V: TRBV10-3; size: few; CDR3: CAISEYSGFEQFF; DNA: TGTGCCATCAGTGAGTATTCGGGGTTTGAGCAGTTCTTC
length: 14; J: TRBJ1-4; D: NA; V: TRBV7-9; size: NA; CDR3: CASSLPGQNEKLFF; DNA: TGTGCCAGCAGCCTCCCCGGGCAGAATGAAAAACTGTTTTTT
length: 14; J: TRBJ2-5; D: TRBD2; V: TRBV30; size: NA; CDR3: CAGSSGGLQETQYF; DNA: TGTGCCGGCTCTAGCGGGGGATTACAAGAGACCCAGTACTTC
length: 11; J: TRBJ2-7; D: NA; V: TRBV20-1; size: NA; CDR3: CSAHDVNEQYF; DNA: TGCAGTGCCCACGACGTAAACGAGCAGTACTTC
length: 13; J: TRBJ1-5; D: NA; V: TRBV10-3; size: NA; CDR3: CAIRDSPTYPQHF; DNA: TGTGCCATCAGGGACAGCCCGACCTATCCCCAGCATTTT
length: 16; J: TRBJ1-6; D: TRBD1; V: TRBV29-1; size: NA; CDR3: CSVMTGPGSYNSPLHF; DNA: TGCAGCGTGATGACAGGGCCAGGCTCCTATAATTCACCCCTCCACTTT
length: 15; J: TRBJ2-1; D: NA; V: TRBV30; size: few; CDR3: CAWSRAASLDNEQFF; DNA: TGTGCCTGGAGTCGAGCAGCCAGTTTAGACAATGAGCAGTTCTTC
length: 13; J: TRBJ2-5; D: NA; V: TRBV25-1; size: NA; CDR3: CASSDPLRVTQYF; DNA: TGTGCCAGCAGTGACCCCTTGAGGGTGACCCAGTACTTC
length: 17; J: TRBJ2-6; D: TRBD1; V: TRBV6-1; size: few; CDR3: CASSEGQAVSGANVLTF; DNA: TGTGCCAGCAGTGAGGGACAGGCAGTCTCTGGGGCCAACGTCCTGACTTTC
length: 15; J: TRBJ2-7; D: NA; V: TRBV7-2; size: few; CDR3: CASSLALGQHYEQYF; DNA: TGTGCCAGCAGCTTAGCCCTCGGACAGCACTACGAGCAGTACTTC
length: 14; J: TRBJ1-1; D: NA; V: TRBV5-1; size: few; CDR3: CASSSQQGGAEAFF; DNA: TGCGCCAGCAGTTCGCAACAGGGAGGTGCTGAAGCTTTCTTT
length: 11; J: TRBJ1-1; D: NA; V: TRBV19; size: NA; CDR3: CASSRMVEAFF; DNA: TGTGCCAGTAGCCGGATGGTTGAAGCTTTCTTT
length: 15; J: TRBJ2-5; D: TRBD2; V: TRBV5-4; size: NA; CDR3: CASSLGLAGQETQYF; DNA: TGTGCCAGCAGCTTGGGACTAGCGGGGCAAGAGACCCAGTACTTC
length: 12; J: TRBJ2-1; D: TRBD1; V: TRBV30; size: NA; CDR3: CAWSVSQGSSFF; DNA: TGTGCCTGGAGTGTCTCACAGGGGAGTTCGTTCTTC
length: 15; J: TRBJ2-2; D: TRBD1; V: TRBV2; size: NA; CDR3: CASRGQGGPTGELFF; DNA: TGTGCCAGTAGGGGACAGGGAGGTCCCACCGGGGAGCTGTTTTTT
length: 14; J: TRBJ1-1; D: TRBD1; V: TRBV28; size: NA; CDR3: CASSPRDRNTEAFF; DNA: TGTGCCAGCAGCCCACGGGACAGGAACACTGAAGCTTTCTTT
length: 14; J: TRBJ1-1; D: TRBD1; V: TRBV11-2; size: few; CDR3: CASSDRDLNTEAFF; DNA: TGTGCCAGCAGCGACAGGGACCTTAACACTGAAGCTTTCTTT
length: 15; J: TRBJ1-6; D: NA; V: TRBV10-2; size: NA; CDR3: CASSGTGTYNSPLHF; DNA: TGCGCCAGCAGTGGGACGGGCACATATAATTCACCCCTCCACTTT
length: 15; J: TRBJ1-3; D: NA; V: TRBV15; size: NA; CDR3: CATSRVGFSGNTIYF; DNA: TGTGCCACCAGCAGAGTCGGCTTCTCTGGAAACACCATATATTTT
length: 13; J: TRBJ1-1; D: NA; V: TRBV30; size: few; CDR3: CAWKLWGDTEAFF; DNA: TGTGCCTGGAAGCTCTGGGGGGACACTGAAGCTTTCTTT
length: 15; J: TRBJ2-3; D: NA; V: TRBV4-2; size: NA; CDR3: CASSQWGGGPDTQYF; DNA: TGTGCCAGCAGCCAATGGGGGGGCGGTCCAGATACGCAGTATTTT
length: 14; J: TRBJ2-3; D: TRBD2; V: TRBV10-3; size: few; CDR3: CAISQRGDTDTQYF; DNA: TGTGCCATTTCTCAGCGGGGGGACACAGATACGCAGTATTTT
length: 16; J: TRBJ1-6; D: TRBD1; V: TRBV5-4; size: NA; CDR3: CASSFGRDREVSPLHF; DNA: TGTGCCAGCAGCTTCGGTAGGGACAGGGAAGTTTCACCCCTCCACTTT
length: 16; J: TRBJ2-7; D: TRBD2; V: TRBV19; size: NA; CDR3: CASSSTTLAGSYEQYF; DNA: TGTGCCAGTAGTTCTACGACACTAGCGGGGTCCTACGAGCAGTACTTC